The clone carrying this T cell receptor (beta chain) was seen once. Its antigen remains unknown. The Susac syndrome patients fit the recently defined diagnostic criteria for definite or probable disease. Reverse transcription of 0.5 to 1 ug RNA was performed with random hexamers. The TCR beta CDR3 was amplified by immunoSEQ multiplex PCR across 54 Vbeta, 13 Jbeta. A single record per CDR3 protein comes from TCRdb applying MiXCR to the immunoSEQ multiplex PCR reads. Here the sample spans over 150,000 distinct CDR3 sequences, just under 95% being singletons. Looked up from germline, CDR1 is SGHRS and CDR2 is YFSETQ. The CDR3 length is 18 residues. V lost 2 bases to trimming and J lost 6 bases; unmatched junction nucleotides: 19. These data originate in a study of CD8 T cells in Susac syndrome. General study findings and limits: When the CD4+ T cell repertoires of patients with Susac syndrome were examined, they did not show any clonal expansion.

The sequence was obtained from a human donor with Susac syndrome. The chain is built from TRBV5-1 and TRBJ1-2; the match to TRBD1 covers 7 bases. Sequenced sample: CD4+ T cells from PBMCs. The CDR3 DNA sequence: TGCGCCAGCAGCTTATCCCCGGGACAGATATCTATGAGGCATGGCTACACCTTC. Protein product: CASSLSPGQISMRHGYTF. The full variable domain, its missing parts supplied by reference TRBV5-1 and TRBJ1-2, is KAGVTQTPRYLIKTRGQQVTLSCSPISGHRSVSWYQQTPGQGLQFLFEYFSETQRNKGNFPGRFSGRQFSNSRSEMNVSTLELGDSALYLCASSLSPGQISMRHGYTFGSGTRLTVV.